This TCR beta chain was identified during a study of T-cell reconstitution after alpha-beta-depleted transplantation in children. Library preparation (for TCRbeta) was performed with unique molecular identifiers. Using its own MiXCR run on the PCR reads, TCRdb lists one record per CDR3 protein. Among 600,000 to 800,000 distinct CDR3 sequences, approximately 14% were seen once, and the ten largest hold roughly 0.77%. The CDR3 runs 14 residues. V was clipped by 4 bases and J by 6 bases; unmatched bases: 7. Germline CDR1 is SGHRS and CDR2 is YFSETQ. This clonotype was counted only a few times. Its antigen is not identified. General observations from the study: Day-60 TCRbeta diversity that was high in some patients was derived from surviving recipient T cells and thymic progenitors. T cells produced anew were the main source of T-cell counts and diversity one year after transplant.

The TCR comes from a girl aged 2-10 years with congenital amegakaryocytic thrombocytopenia, due to receive a stem cell transplant. The V call is TRBV5-1, the J call TRBJ2-1; 7 bases line up with TRBD1. Sequencing was performed on PBMCs, taken before TCRalphabeta/CD19-depleted stem cell transplant. CDR3 protein: CASSATTGTNEQFF. The CDR3 DNA reads as TGCGCCAGCAGCGCAACGACAGGGACCAATGAGCAGTTCTTC.